This T cell receptor beta chain is from a study of T cells in localized non-small cell lung cancer. Findings and caveats of the study: Within adjacent lung there appeared a median approximately 59 of the top 100 tumor clones. Compared with tumor, uninvolved adjacent lung displayed greater T cell clonality, ranking highest overall.

Assay used: immunoSEQ multiplex PCR; TCRdb lists only in-frame clones, some missing. The sample lists 2,500 to 3,000 clones, 26% seen once, with 13% to 15% in the top ten. Germline CDR1 and CDR2: WSHSY and SAAADI. V was clipped by 4 bases and J by 4 bases, with 16 bases between them. CDR3 length: 16 amino acids. On this clone itself: Its antigen is as yet unknown.

Material: lung tumor tissue, obtained before any cancer treatment. V gene TRBV10-2 combines with J gene TRBJ2-2; possible D gene TRBD2, 6 bases. The receptor comes from an older female donor with stage I lung adenocarcinoma. CDR3 bases: TGCGCCAGCAGTGCTCTCGAGCGGGTGACCACCGGGGAGCTGTTTTTT. Its translation: CASSALERVTTGELFF.